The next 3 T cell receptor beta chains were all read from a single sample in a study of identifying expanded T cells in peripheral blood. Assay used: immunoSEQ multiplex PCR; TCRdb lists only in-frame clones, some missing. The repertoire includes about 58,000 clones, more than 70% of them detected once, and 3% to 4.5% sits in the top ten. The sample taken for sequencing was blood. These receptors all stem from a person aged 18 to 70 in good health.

The CDR3 loop is CASSPRRGDSASSPLHF. In DNA form, the CDR3 reads TGTGCCAGCAGCCCACGTAGGGGGGACAGTGCCTCTTCACCCCTCCACTTT. The J gene is TRBJ1-6, the V gene TRBV21-1; the D call in the table, TRBD1, was not verified against the DNA. TRBV21-1 counts as a pseudogene. CDR3 length: 17 residues.

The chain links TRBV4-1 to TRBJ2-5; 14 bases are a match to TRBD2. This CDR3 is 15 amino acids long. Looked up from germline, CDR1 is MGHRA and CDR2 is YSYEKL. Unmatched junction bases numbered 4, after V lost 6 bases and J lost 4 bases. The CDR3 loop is CASSSTSGGVETQYF. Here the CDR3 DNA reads TGCGCCAGCAGTTCGACTAGCGGGGGGGTAGAGACCCAGTACTTC.

The DNA of the CDR3 is TGTGCCAGCAGCCTTTCCGGAGCGGCAGATACGCAGTATTTT. Translation: CASSLSGAADTQYF. V and J are TRBV7-9 and TRBJ2-3; D possibly corresponds to TRBD2 (5 bases). The CDR3 has 14 residues. Trimming cost V 5 bases and J 4 bases, with 13 bases left between them. CDR1 is SEHNR, CDR2 FQNEAQ, per germline (reference sequence).